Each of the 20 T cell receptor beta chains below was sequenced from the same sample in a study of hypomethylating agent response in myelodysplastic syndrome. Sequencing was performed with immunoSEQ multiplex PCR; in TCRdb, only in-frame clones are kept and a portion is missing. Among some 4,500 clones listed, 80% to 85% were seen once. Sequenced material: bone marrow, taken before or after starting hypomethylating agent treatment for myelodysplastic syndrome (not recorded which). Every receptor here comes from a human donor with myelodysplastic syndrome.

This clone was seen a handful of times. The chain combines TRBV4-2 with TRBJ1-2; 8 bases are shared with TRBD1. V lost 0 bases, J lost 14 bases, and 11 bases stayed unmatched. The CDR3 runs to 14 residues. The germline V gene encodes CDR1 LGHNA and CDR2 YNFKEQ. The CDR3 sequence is CASSQDSQGQDETF. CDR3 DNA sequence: TGTGCCAGCAGCCAAGATTCCCAGGGACAGGACGAGACCTTC.

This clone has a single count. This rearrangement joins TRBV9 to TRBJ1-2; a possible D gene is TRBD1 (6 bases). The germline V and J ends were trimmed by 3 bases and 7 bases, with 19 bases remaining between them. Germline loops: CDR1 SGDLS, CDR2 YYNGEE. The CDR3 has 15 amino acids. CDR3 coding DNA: TGTGCCAGCAGCGGGGCAGGGGATCTTACAAGTGGCTACACCTTC. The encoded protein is CASSGAGDLTSGYTF.

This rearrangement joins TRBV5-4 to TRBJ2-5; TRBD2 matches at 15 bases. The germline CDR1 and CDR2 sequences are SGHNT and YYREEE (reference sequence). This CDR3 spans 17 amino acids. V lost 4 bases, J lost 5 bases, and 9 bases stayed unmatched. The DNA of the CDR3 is TGTGCCAGCAGCCCAAGGACTAGCGGGAGGGCCACGGAGACCCAGTACTTC. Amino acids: CASSPRTSGRATETQYF.

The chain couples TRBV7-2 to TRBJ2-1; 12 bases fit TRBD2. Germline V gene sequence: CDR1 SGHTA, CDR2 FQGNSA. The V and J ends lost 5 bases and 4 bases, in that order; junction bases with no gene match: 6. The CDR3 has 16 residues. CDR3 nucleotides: TGTGCCAGCAGCATACAACTAGCGGGAGGATACAATGAGCAGTTCTTC. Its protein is CASSIQLAGGYNEQFF.

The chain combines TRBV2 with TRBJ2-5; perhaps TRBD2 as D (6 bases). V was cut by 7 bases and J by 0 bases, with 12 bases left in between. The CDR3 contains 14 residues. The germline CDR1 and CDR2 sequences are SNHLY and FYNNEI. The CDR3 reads CASNGTPYQETQYF. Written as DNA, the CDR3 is TGTGCCAGCAACGGGACTCCGTACCAAGAGACCCAGTACTTC.

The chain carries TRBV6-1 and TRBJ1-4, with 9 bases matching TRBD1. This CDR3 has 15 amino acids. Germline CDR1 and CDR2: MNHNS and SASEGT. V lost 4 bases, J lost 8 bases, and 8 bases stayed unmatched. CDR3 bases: TGTGCCAGCAGTGGGGGACAGGGCCCTAGGGAAAAACTGTTTTTT. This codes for CASSGGQGPREKLFF.

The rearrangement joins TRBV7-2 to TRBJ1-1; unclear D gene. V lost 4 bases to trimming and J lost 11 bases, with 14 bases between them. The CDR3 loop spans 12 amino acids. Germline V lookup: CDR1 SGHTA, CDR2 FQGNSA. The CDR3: CASSYGRSWAFF. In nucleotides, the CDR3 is TGTGCCAGCAGCTATGGTCGTTCCTGGGCTTTCTTT.

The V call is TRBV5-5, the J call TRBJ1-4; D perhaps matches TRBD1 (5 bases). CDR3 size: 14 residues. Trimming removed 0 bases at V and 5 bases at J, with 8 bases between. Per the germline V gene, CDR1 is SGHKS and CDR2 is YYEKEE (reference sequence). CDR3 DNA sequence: TGTGCCAGCAGCTTGGGGGGCGGGAATGAAAAACTGTTTTTT. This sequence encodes CASSLGGGNEKLFF.

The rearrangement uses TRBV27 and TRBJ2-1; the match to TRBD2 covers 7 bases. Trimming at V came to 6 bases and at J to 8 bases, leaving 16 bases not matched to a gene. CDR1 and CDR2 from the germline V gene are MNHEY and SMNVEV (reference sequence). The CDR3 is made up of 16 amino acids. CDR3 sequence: CASRLQTSPKRDEQFF. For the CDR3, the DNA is TGTGCCAGCAGACTCCAGACTAGCCCGAAAAGGGATGAGCAGTTCTTC.

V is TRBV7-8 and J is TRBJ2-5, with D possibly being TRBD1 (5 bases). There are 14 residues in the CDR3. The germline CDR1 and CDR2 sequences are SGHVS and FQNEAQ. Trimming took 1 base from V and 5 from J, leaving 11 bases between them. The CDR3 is CASSLGGRGETQYF. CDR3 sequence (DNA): TGTGCCAGCAGCTTAGGGGGAAGGGGTGAGACCCAGTACTTC.

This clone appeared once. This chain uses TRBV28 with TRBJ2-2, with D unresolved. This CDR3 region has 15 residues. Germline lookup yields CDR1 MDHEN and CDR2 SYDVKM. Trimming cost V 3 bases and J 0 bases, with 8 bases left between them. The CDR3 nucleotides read TGTGCCAGCAGTTTTGGCCGCACGAACACCGGGGAGCTGTTTTTT. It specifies CASSFGRTNTGELFF.

CDR3 DNA sequence: TGTGCCACTGGCAGGGGATCTCTCTACGAGCAGTACTTC. Protein: CATGRGSLYEQYF. The V call is TRBV10-3, the J call TRBJ2-7; D is perhaps TRBD1 (6 bases). V lost 10 bases to trimming and J lost 3 bases, with 16 bases between them. Germline CDR1 ENHRY, CDR2 SYGVKD. The CDR3 has 13 amino acids.

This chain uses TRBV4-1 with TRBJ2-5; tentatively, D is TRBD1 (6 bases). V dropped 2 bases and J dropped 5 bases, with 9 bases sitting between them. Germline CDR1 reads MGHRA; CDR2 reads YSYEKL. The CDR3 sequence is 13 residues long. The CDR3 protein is CASSQQGKETQYF. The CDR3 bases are TGCGCCAGCAGCCAACAGGGGAAGGAGACCCAGTACTTC.

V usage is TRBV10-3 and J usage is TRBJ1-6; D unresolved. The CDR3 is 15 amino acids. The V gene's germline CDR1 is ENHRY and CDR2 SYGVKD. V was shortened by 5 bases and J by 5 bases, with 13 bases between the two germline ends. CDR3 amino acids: CAISRNTANNSPLHF. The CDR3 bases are TGTGCCATCAGTCGGAATACAGCAAATAATTCACCCCTCCACTTT.

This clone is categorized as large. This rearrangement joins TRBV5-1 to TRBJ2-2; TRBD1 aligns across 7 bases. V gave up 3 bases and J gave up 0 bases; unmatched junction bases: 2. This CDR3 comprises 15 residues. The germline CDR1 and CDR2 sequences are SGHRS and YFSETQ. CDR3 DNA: TGCGCCAGCAGCTGGGGACAGACGAACACCGGGGAGCTGTTTTTT. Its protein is CASSWGQTNTGELFF.

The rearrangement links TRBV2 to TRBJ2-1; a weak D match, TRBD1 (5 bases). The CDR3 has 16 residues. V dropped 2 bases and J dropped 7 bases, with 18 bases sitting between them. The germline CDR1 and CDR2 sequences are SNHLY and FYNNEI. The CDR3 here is CASSERGRALVNEQFF. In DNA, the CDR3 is TGTGCCAGCAGTGAAAGGGGCAGGGCCCTTGTTAATGAGCAGTTCTTC.

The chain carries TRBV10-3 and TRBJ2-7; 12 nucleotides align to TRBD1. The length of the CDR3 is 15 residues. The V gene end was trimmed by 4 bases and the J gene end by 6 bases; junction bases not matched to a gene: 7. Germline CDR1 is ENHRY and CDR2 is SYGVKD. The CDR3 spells CAISGPGQGAFEQYF. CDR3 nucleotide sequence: TGTGCCATCAGTGGACCGGGACAGGGGGCCTTCGAGCAGTACTTC.

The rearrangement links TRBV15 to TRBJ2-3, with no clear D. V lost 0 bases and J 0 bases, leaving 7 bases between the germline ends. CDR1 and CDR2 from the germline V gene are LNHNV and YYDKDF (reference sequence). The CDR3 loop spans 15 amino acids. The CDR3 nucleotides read TGTGCCACCAGCAGAGAGGGCGCTAGCACAGATACGCAGTATTTT. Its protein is CATSREGASTDTQYF.

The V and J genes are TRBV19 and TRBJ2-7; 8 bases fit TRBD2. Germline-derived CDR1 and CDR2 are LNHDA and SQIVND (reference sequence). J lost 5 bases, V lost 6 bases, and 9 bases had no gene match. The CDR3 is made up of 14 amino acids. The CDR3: CASRQAGAGDEQYF. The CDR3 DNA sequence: TGTGCCAGTAGACAAGCGGGAGCTGGGGACGAGCAGTACTTC.

Here the CDR3 reads CASSQGGGRSEKLFF. In DNA, the CDR3 is TGCGCCAGCAGCCAAGGGGGAGGGAGGAGTGAAAAACTGTTTTTT. The chain links TRBV4-1 to TRBJ1-4; no clear D gene. This CDR3 has 15 residues. The V end lost 1 base, the J end lost 7 bases, and 13 bases lay between the germline ends. Looked up from germline, CDR1 is MGHRA and CDR2 is YSYEKL.